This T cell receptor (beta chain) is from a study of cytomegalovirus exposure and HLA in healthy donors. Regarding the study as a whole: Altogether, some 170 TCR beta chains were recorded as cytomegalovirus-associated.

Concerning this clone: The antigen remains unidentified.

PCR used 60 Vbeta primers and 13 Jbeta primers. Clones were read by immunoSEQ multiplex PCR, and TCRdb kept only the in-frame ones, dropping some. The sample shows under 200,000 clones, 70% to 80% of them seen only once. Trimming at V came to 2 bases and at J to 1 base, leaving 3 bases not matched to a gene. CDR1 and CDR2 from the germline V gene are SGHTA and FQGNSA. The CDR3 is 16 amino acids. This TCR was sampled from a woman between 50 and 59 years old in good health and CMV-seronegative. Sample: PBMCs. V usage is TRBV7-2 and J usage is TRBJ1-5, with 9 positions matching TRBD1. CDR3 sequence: CASSLLGQGSNQPQHF. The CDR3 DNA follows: TGTGCCAGCAGCTTATTGGGACAGGGCAGCAATCAGCCCCAGCATTTT. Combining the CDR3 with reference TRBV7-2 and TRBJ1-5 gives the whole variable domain GAGVSQSPSNKVTEKGKDVELRCDPISGHTALYWYRQSLGQGLEFLIYFQGNSAPDKSGLPSDRFSAERTGGSVSTLTIQRTQQEDSAVYLCASSLLGQGSNQPQHFGDGTRLSIL.